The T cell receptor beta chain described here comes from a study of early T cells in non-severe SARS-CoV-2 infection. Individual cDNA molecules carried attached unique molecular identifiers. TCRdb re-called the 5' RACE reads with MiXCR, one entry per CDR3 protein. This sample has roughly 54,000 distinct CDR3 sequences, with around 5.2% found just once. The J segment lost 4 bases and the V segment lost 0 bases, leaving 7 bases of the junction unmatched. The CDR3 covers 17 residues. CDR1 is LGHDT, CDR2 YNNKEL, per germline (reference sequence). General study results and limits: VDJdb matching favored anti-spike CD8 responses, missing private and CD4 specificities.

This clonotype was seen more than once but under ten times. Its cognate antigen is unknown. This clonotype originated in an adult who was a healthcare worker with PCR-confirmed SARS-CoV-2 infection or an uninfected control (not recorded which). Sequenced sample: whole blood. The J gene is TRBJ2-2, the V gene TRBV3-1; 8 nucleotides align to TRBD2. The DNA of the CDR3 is TGTGCCAGCAGCCAAGATGGGAGCGGGAGTTCCACCGGGGAGCTGTTTTTT. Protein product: CASSQDGSGSSTGELFF. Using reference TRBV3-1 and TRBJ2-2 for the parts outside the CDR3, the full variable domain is DTAVSQTPKYLVTQMGNDKSIKCEQNLGHDTMYWYKQDSKKFLKIMFSYNNKELIINETVPNRFSPKSPDKAHLNLHINSLELGDSAVYFCASSQDGSGSSTGELFFGEGSRLTVL.